One and the same sample provided the 29 T cell receptor beta chains below, sequenced in a study of patients and donors after allogeneic stem cell transplantation. Each CDR3 protein gets one entry after TCRdb re-called the RT-PCR reads with MiXCR. Among roughly 940,000 distinct CDR3 sequences, 15% to 20% were seen once, and the ten largest hold under 6.5%. Sequencing input: blood, either unsorted or a sorted T cell fraction (not recorded which). The receptors were gathered from a human donor who was either an allogeneic HSCT recipient or a stem cell or donor lymphocyte infusion donor (not recorded which). It is not recorded whose cells these are; they may come from a transplant donor.

This chain uses TRBV20-1 with TRBJ2-5; a possible D gene is TRBD1 (6 bases). Between the trimmed V and J ends, which lost 4 bases and 1 base, there was a span of 13 bases. The CDR3 extends over 14 amino acids. Germline CDR1 and CDR2: DFQATT and SNEGSKA (reference sequence). CDR3 region: CSANPGQRQETQYF. CDR3 nucleotides: TGCAGTGCTAACCCCGGACAGCGCCAAGAGACCCAGTACTTC.

This clonotype has at least ten counts. The chain links TRBV12-3 or TRBV12-4 to TRBJ2-7; no reliable D call. This CDR3 spans 12 amino acids. The ends were cut back, 3 bases at V and 2 bases at J, with 5 bases in the middle. The CDR3 spells CASSLLAYEQYF. CDR3 nucleotides: TGTGCCAGCAGTTTGTTGGCCTACGAGCAGTACTTC.

This clonotype has just a few counts. The chain carries TRBV5-1 and TRBJ2-7, with D possibly being TRBD2 (6 bases). The germline V gene encodes CDR1 SGHRS and CDR2 YFSETQ. V was pared by 0 bases and J by 9 bases, with 10 bases between. The CDR3 is made up of 12 amino acids. CDR3 bases: TGCGCCAGCAGCTTGGAGTCGGGGGTGCAGTACTTC. This gives the protein CASSLESGVQYF.

The rearrangement uses TRBV12-3 or TRBV12-4 and TRBJ2-2; no definite D call. The V gene lost 7 bases and the J gene lost 5 bases, with 14 bases spanning the gap. This CDR3 region has 14 residues. Here the CDR3 DNA reads TGTGCCAGCATCCCTGGAGTTCGGACCGGGGAGCTGTTTTTT. Translation: CASIPGVRTGELFF.

The V and J genes are TRBV6-1 and TRBJ2-3, with a weak D call TRBD2 (6 bases). Germline V gives CDR1 MNHNS, CDR2 SASEGT. The CDR3 sequence is 15 residues long. V was clipped by 7 bases and J by 3 bases, with 17 bases between them. CDR3 residues: CASKSGGKGTDTQYF. DNA of the CDR3: TGTGCCAGCAAATCAGGCGGGAAGGGAACAGATACGCAGTATTTT.

This chain joins TRBV19 and TRBJ1-1; TRBD1 might be the D (5 bases). Germline V gives CDR1 LNHDA, CDR2 SQIVND (reference sequence). CDR3 length: 15 amino acids. V dropped 3 bases and J dropped 6 bases, with 17 bases sitting between them. CDR3 DNA sequence: TGTGCCAGTAGTATCAGGCGGGGCGTTGGGGCTGAAGCTTTCTTT. Translated, it gives CASSIRRGVGAEAFF.

The rearrangement joins TRBV24-1 to TRBJ2-5, with 9 bases identical to TRBD1. The CDR3 is 13 amino acids. Germline trimming cut 3 bases from V and 5 bases from J; bases unmatched to any gene: 0. Per the germline V gene, CDR1 is KGHDR and CDR2 is SFDVKD. Here the CDR3 reads CATSDDRGETQYF. CDR3 DNA sequence: TGTGCCACCAGTGATGACAGGGGGGAGACCCAGTACTTC.

This clonotype was detected only a few times. V and J are TRBV7-2 and TRBJ1-2; D not resolved. V was shortened by 7 bases and J by 5 bases, with 17 bases between the two germline ends. The CDR3 consists of 14 residues. CDR1 SGHTA and CDR2 FQGNSA come from the germline V gene. The CDR3 loop reads CASTLSTDSYGYTF. In nucleotides, the CDR3 is TGTGCCAGCACCCTTTCGACGGACTCATATGGCTACACCTTC.

This chain uses TRBV7-2 with TRBJ2-7; 9 positions match TRBD2. The CDR3 length is 14 residues. Germline-derived CDR1 and CDR2 are SGHTA and FQGNSA. The V and J ends lost 2 bases and 4 bases, in that order; junction bases with no gene match: 3. In DNA, the CDR3 is TGTGCCAGCAGCTTACTCCTAGCGGGGTACGAGCAGTACTTC. It translates to CASSLLLAGYEQYF.

This clonotype was detected a few times. The chain joins TRBV12-3 or TRBV12-4 to TRBJ2-2, with 8 bases identical to TRBD1. This CDR3 spans 15 amino acids. The trim removed 2 bases at V and 5 bases at J, leaving 4 bases unmatched. The CDR3 sequence is CASSLPQGGTGELFF. The CDR3 DNA reads as TGTGCCAGCAGTTTACCACAGGGGGGAACCGGGGAGCTGTTTTTT.

The chain joins TRBV20-1 to TRBJ2-1; 15 bases fit TRBD2. V lost 5 bases, J lost 4 bases, and 6 bases stayed unmatched. Germline CDR1 DFQATT, CDR2 SNEGSKA (reference sequence). The CDR3 totals 16 residues. As DNA, the CDR3 is TGCAGTGCTGCTGGGACTAGCGGGGGGAGGTACAATGAGCAGTTCTTC. Its translation is CSAAGTSGGRYNEQFF.

This clonotype was observed a few times. The chain has TRBV5-1 and TRBJ2-1; 8 positions agree with TRBD1. The trim removed 4 bases at V and 2 bases at J, leaving 8 bases unmatched. The CDR3 extends over 16 amino acids. CDR1 is SGHRS, CDR2 YFSETQ, per germline. The CDR3 here is CASSRSDRATYNEQFF. The CDR3 bases are TGCGCCAGCAGCAGATCGGACAGGGCGACCTACAATGAGCAGTTCTTC.

Only a few counts were recorded for this clonotype. The gene calls are TRBV20-1 and TRBJ1-6; 7 positions match TRBD1. Germline values: CDR1 DFQATT, CDR2 SNEGSKA (reference sequence). The CDR3 is 15 amino acids. V was clipped by 0 bases and J by 5 bases; unmatched bases: 4. CDR3 region: CSARDSRGDNSPLHF. The CDR3 bases are TGCAGTGCTAGAGATTCCAGGGGGGATAATTCACCCCTCCACTTT.

This clonotype was seen more than once but under ten times. This chain joins TRBV5-5 and TRBJ2-7; 13 nucleotides line up with TRBD2. The CDR3 is 16 amino acids. CDR1 is SGHKS and CDR2 is YYEKEE in the germline V gene (reference sequence). The J segment lost 7 bases and the V segment lost 6 bases, leaving 13 bases of the junction unmatched. The CDR3 is CASTSELAGGPEEQYF. CDR3 bases: TGTGCCAGCACCTCGGAACTAGCGGGAGGGCCTGAAGAGCAGTACTTC.

This clonotype was counted ten times or more. DNA for the CDR3: TGCGCCAGCAGCTTGGCCAACGGGGGCTTGGAGACCCAGTACTTC. Its protein is CASSLANGGLETQYF. The chain combines TRBV5-1 with TRBJ2-5, with D perhaps given as TRBD1 or TRBD2 (6 bases each). Germline values: CDR1 SGHRS, CDR2 YFSETQ. Trimming cost V 0 bases and J 5 bases, with 14 bases left between them. This CDR3 spans 15 amino acids.

This clonotype was detected a few times. The CDR3 reads CASSLGGLAYYEQYF. CDR3 in DNA: TGTGCCAGCAGCTTGGGGGGACTAGCTTACTACGAGCAGTACTTC. The chain joins TRBV5-4 to TRBJ2-7; 9 bases are a match to TRBD2. This CDR3 is 15 amino acids long. Looked up from germline, CDR1 is SGHNT and CDR2 is YYREEE (reference sequence). Unmatched junction bases numbered 4, after V lost 0 bases and J lost 3 bases.

The table lists this clonotype with a few counts. V usage is TRBV7-2 and J usage is TRBJ1-2, with D possibly TRBD1 on 5 matching bases. The CDR3 spans 12 residues. Trimming cost V 2 bases and J 8 bases, with 9 bases left between them. CDR1 and CDR2 (germline): SGHTA, FQGNSA. The CDR3 region has the DNA TGTGCCAGCAGCTTACAGGGCATCGGCTACACCTTC. Its protein product is CASSLQGIGYTF.

This clonotype was recorded a few times. This chain uses TRBV5-1 with TRBJ2-2; perhaps TRBD1 as D (6 bases). Germline CDR1 is SGHRS and CDR2 is YFSETQ. The CDR3 spans 14 residues. V was clipped by 5 bases and J by 2 bases, with 10 bases between them. CDR3 DNA sequence: TGCGCCAGCAGTACAGGGTCCAACACCGGGGAGCTGTTTTTT. Translation gives CASSTGSNTGELFF.

This clonotype was counted only a few times. This chain uses TRBV7-9 with TRBJ2-5, with 9 bases aligning to TRBD1. This CDR3 is 16 amino acids long. From germline, CDR1 is SEHNR and CDR2 FQNEAQ (reference sequence). Unmatched junction bases numbered 9, after V lost 3 bases and J lost 4 bases. This chain's CDR3 is CASSFPEDRGGETQYF. CDR3 bases: TGTGCCAGCAGCTTTCCCGAGGACAGGGGTGGAGAGACCCAGTACTTC. The entire variable domain, with the rest obtained from reference TRBV7-9 and TRBJ2-5, is as follows: DTGVSQNPRHKITKRGQNVTFRCDPISEHNRLYWYRQTLGQGPEFLTYFQNEAQLEKSRLLSDRFSAERPKGSFSTLEIQRTEQGDSAMYLCASSFPEDRGGETQYFGPGTRLLVL.

This clonotype was seen more than once but under ten times. This rearrangement joins TRBV7-9 to TRBJ1-2; the D gene is possibly TRBD1 (5 bases). This CDR3 contains 15 residues. CDR1 is SEHNR, CDR2 FQNEAQ, per germline (reference sequence). Trimming stripped 6 bases from V and 4 bases from J, with 18 bases between. This chain's CDR3 is CASSQKGGEIYGYTF. CDR3 sequence (DNA): TGTGCCAGCAGTCAAAAAGGAGGGGAGATCTATGGCTACACCTTC.

The chain employs TRBV29-1 and TRBJ1-1, with D hard to call. Trimming removed 3 bases from V and 11 bases from J, with 16 bases in between. Germline-derived CDR1 and CDR2 are SQVTM and ANQGSEA. This CDR3 contains 12 residues. CDR3 residues: CSVELGGIGAFF. In DNA, the CDR3 is TGCAGCGTTGAGTTAGGAGGAATTGGGGCTTTCTTT. The whole variable domain, filled in from reference TRBV29-1 and TRBJ1-1, reads SAVISQKPSRDICQRGTSLTIQCQVDSQVTMMFWYRQQPGQSLTLIATANQGSEATYESGFVIDKFPISRPNLTFSTLTVSNMSPEDSSIYLCSVELGGIGAFFGQGTRLTVV.

The chain is built from TRBV12-3 or TRBV12-4 and TRBJ2-3; TRBD2 matches at 7 bases. This CDR3 has 13 amino acids. V shed 5 bases, J shed 4 bases, and the junction held 3 bases outside the gene matches. CDR3 in DNA: TGTGCCAGCAGTGGACTAGTTGCAGATACGCAGTATTTT. It translates to CASSGLVADTQYF.

J is TRBJ1-2 and V is TRBV25-1, with D perhaps TRBD1 (6 bases). Trimming left V 2 bases short and J 4 bases short, with 14 bases between. Germline CDR1 and CDR2: MGHDK and SYGVNS. CDR3 length: 15 residues. CDR3 loop: CASSEIGGRSYGYTF. CDR3 bases: TGTGCCAGCAGTGAAATTGGGGGCCGGTCCTATGGCTACACCTTC.

This sequence joins TRBV20-1 and TRBJ1-4; D is undetermined. The CDR3 loop spans 13 amino acids. Germline V gives CDR1 DFQATT, CDR2 SNEGSKA (reference sequence). V was shortened by 3 bases and J by 8 bases, with 13 bases between the two germline ends. This CDR3 reads CSASLTGYEKLFF. The DNA of the CDR3 is TGCAGTGCTAGTTTGACTGGGTACGAAAAACTGTTTTTT.

This clonotype was seen repeatedly, ten times or more. The genes are TRBV7-3 and TRBJ2-1, with 8 bases matching TRBD1. Germline V gene data show CDR1 as SGHTA and CDR2 as FQGTGA. CDR3 length: 14 residues. J lost 10 bases, V lost 3 bases, and 8 bases had no gene match. CDR3 nucleotide sequence: TGTGCCAGCAGCTTCGACAGGGGAGTTGGAGAGCAGTTCTTC. This gives the protein CASSFDRGVGEQFF.

The chain carries TRBV12-3 or TRBV12-4 and TRBJ2-1; 11 bases align to TRBD2. The CDR3 extends over 17 amino acids. V trimming: 1 base; J trimming: 7 bases; junction bases outside the gene matches: 9. CDR3 residues: CASSLEVSGGASNEQFF. CDR3 DNA sequence: TGTGCCAGCAGTTTAGAGGTTAGCGGGGGGGCTTCAAATGAGCAGTTCTTC.

This clonotype has a count of ten or more. The chain carries TRBV24-1 and TRBJ2-1; 12 bases line up with TRBD1. The V gene's germline CDR1 is KGHDR and CDR2 SFDVKD. There are 15 residues in the CDR3. With 4 bases clipped from V and 7 bases from J, the junction kept 4 bases outside the gene matches. The CDR3 bases are TGTGCCACCAGTGACGGGACAGGGGGCCCGAATGAGCAGTTCTTC. It specifies CATSDGTGGPNEQFF.

This clonotype was seen a handful of times. V usage is TRBV5-1 and J usage is TRBJ2-3; possibly TRBD1 or TRBD2 for D (5 bases each). The germline V gene has CDR1 SGHRS and CDR2 YFSETQ. The CDR3 runs 16 residues. Deletions cut 0 bases from V and 4 bases from J, with 15 bases between. The DNA for the CDR3 is TGCGCCAGCAGCTTGGCGGCTAAGAGAGGGGCAGATACGCAGTATTTT. Its translation is CASSLAAKRGADTQYF.

This chain uses TRBV5-1 with TRBJ1-2; D gene unclear. The CDR3 totals 16 residues. From germline, CDR1 is SGHRS and CDR2 YFSETQ. The V end was cut by 3 bases, the J end by 4 bases, with 19 bases between. DNA of the CDR3: TGCGCCAGCAGCTGGGGAGGGAGCACATCGATCTATGGCTACACCTTC. This encodes CASSWGGSTSIYGYTF.